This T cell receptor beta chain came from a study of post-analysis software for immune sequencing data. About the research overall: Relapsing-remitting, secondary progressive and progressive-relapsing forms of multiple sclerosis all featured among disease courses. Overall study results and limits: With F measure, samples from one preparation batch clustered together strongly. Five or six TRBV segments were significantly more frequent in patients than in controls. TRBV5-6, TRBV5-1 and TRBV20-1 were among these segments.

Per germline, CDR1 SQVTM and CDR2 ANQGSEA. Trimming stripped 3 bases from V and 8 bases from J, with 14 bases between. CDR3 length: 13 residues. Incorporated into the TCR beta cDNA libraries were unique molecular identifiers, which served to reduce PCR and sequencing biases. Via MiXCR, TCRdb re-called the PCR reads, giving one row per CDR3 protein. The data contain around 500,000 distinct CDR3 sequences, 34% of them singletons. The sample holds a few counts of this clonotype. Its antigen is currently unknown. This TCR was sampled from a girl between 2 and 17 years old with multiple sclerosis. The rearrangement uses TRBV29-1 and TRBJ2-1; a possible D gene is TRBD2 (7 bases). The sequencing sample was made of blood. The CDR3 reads CSVETGAGDEQFF. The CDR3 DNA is TGCAGCGTTGAGACGGGGGCGGGAGATGAGCAGTTCTTC.